Presented here are 30 T cell receptor beta chains from one specimen sequenced in a study of graft-versus-host responses after intestinal transplantation. Using immunoSEQ multiplex PCR, the repertoire was profiled, and TCRdb retains in-frame clones only, with some absent. The sample records about 90,000 clones, under 85% being singletons. Antigens for these TCRs are unknown. This material consisted of unstimulated CD8+ T cells sorted from spleen or lymph node cells, taken before intestinal transplant. The receptors derive from a human donor who received an intestinal transplant.

The J gene is TRBJ1-4, the V gene TRBV2; possibly TRBD1 for D (5 bases). The V and J ends lost 7 bases and 8 bases respectively, with 20 bases between them. The CDR3 runs to 15 residues. Germline V CDR1 and CDR2: SNHLY, FYNNEI. CDR3 DNA sequence: TGTGCCAGCACCTTAGTTGGGGCCGGGAGAGAAAAACTGTTTTTT. It codes for CASTLVGAGREKLFF.

The chain links TRBV10-3 to TRBJ2-7, with D possibly TRBD2 on 6 matching bases. Between the trimmed V and J ends, which lost 0 bases and 2 bases, there was a span of 20 bases. There are 18 residues in the CDR3. Germline CDR1 reads ENHRY; CDR2 reads SYGVKD. The DNA for the CDR3 is TGTGCCATCAGTGAGTCGCGCACCCCTAGCGACACAACCTACGAGCAGTACTTC. Encoded protein: CAISESRTPSDTTYEQYF.

This chain links TRBV18 with TRBJ2-7; 7 nucleotides match TRBD2. The CDR3 has 15 amino acids. V shed 0 bases, J shed 2 bases, and the junction held 4 bases outside the gene matches. Germline CDR1 reads KGHSH; CDR2 reads LQKENI. The CDR3 protein is CASSPPLREAYEQYF. The DNA of the CDR3 is TGTGCCAGCTCACCACCGTTACGGGAGGCCTACGAGCAGTACTTC.

This chain joins TRBV6-5 and TRBJ1-2, with no clear D. CDR3 length: 13 residues. Looked up from germline, CDR1 is MNHEY and CDR2 is SVGAGI. V was trimmed by 2 bases and J by 5 bases, leaving 9 bases between them. The CDR3 sequence is CASSYRTEYGYTF. CDR3 sequence (DNA): TGTGCCAGCAGTTACCGGACCGAGTATGGCTACACCTTC.

V is TRBV6-1 and J is TRBJ2-2; TRBD2 agrees at 13 bases. In germline, CDR1 is MNHNS, CDR2 SASEGT. Losses at the gene ends were 3 bases for V and 7 bases for J; bases not matched to a gene: 5. This CDR3 region has 16 residues. The CDR3 reads CASSEGLAGQGGELFF. In DNA form, the CDR3 reads TGTGCCAGCAGTGAGGGACTAGCGGGGCAGGGCGGGGAGCTGTTTTTT.

Written as DNA, the CDR3 is TGTGCCAGCAGCGCAAGGGGAACCGGGGAGCTGTTTTTT. It yields the protein CASSARGTGELFF. The chain links TRBV9 to TRBJ2-2; a possible D gene is TRBD1 (5 bases). V shed 3 bases and J shed 5 bases, with 8 bases lying between them. Germline V gene lookup returns CDR1 SGDLS and CDR2 YYNGEE. The CDR3 totals 13 residues.

Here the CDR3 DNA reads TGTGCCAGCAGCTTGGCCCAGGGGGATCAGCCCCAGCATTTT. Its protein is CASSLAQGDQPQHF. This chain uses TRBV5-6 with TRBJ1-5, with 7 bases fitting TRBD1. Germline lookup yields CDR1 SGHDT and CDR2 YYEEEE. With 0 bases clipped from V and 5 bases from J, the junction kept 2 bases outside the gene matches. This CDR3 is built from 14 residues.

This rearrangement joins TRBV7-9 to TRBJ2-3; TRBD2 aligns across 8 bases. Germline values: CDR1 SEHNR, CDR2 FQNEAQ (reference sequence). The CDR3 length is 15 residues. Trimming cost V 1 base and J 5 bases; bases outside gene matches: 5. CDR3 nucleotides: TGTGCCAGCAGCTTAGTTTCCAGCGGGAGAGATACGCAGTATTTT. Its protein product is CASSLVSSGRDTQYF.

This rearrangement joins TRBV30 to TRBJ1-6; 8 positions agree with TRBD1. The CDR3 has 14 residues. Trimming at V came to 5 bases and at J to 7 bases, leaving 7 bases not matched to a gene. Germline values: CDR1 GTSNPN, CDR2 SVGIG (reference sequence). CDR3 DNA sequence: TGTGCCTGGGGACAGGGTAGTGGAAATTCACCCCTCCACTTT. Encoded protein: CAWGQGSGNSPLHF.

The rearrangement links TRBV27 to TRBJ2-2; 9 bases align to TRBD1. Germline trimming cut 6 bases from V and 0 bases from J; bases unmatched to any gene: 2. The length of the CDR3 is 15 residues. The V gene's germline CDR1 is MNHEY and CDR2 SMNVEV (reference sequence). CDR3 DNA: TGTGCCAGCAGCCGGGACAGGGCGAACACCGGGGAGCTGTTTTTT. Translating it yields CASSRDRANTGELFF.

This CDR3 is CASSESGQGAYEQYF. CDR3 bases: TGCGCCAGCAGTGAGTCGGGACAGGGGGCTTACGAGCAGTACTTC. This chain connects TRBV10-1 to TRBJ2-7; 12 bases line up with TRBD1. This CDR3 comprises 15 residues. Unmatched junction bases numbered 1, after V lost 0 bases and J lost 4 bases. CDR1 is WNHNN, CDR2 SYGVQD, per germline (reference sequence).

The rearrangement joins TRBV28 to TRBJ1-4; no clear D gene. The CDR3 runs 13 residues. V lost 2 bases to trimming and J lost 8 bases, with 9 bases between them. The germline V gene has CDR1 MDHEN and CDR2 SYDVKM. CDR3 bases: TGTGCCAGCAGTTTACAGGCCGAGGAAAAACTGTTTTTT. Its translation is CASSLQAEEKLFF.

There are a few counts of this clone. This chain connects TRBV27 to TRBJ2-3; 9 bases line up with TRBD2. The germline CDR1 and CDR2 sequences are MNHEY and SMNVEV (reference sequence). V dropped 5 bases and J dropped 6; count of bases not matched to a gene: 9. The CDR3 has 15 residues. The CDR3 loop is CASSTTGLASDTQYF. CDR3 nucleotides: TGTGCCAGCAGTACCACGGGACTAGCATCCGATACGCAGTATTTT.

DNA for the CDR3: TGTGCCAGCAGCCCGAGACAGGGGACGGCTGAAGCTTTCTTT. It is translated as CASSPRQGTAEAFF. V and J are TRBV5-6 and TRBJ1-1; 8 positions agree with TRBD1. With V trimmed by 4 bases and J by 6 bases, 8 bases remained unmatched. The CDR3 runs 14 residues. Germline CDR1 is SGHDT and CDR2 is YYEEEE.

A few counts support this clone. This chain joins TRBV2 and TRBJ1-4; 8 bases align to TRBD1. The CDR3 sequence is 17 residues long. J lost 4 bases, V lost 2 bases, and 9 bases had no gene match. The germline gives CDR1 SNHLY, CDR2 FYNNEI. CDR3 nucleotides: TGTGCCAGCAGTGAATCAACCACAGGGGGTGGTAATGAAAAACTGTTTTTT. Its protein is CASSESTTGGGNEKLFF. Based on the CDR3 plus reference TRBV2 and TRBJ1-4, the full variable domain is EPEVTQTPSHQVTQMGQEVILRCVPISNHLYFYWYRQILGQKVEFLVSFYNNEISEKSEIFDDQFSVERPDGSNFTLKIRSTKLEDSAMYFCASSESTTGGGNEKLFFGSGTQLSVL.

This clone has a handful of counts. The V call is TRBV5-4, the J call TRBJ2-1; 12 nucleotides agree with TRBD2. Trimming at V came to 5 bases and at J to 10 bases, leaving 7 bases not matched to a gene. The germline V gene encodes CDR1 SGHNT and CDR2 YYREEE (reference sequence). This CDR3 comprises 14 residues. CDR3: CASRTSGGPREQFF. CDR3 nucleotides: TGTGCCAGCAGAACTAGCGGGGGGCCGAGGGAGCAGTTCTTC.

The chain couples TRBV30 to TRBJ1-1; tentatively, D is TRBD1 (5 bases). Germline CDR1 and CDR2: GTSNPN and SVGIG (reference sequence). Trimming took off 3 bases at V and 4 bases at J, with 12 bases between the two ends. The CDR3 loop spans 13 amino acids. The chain's CDR3 is CAWRRDGLTEAFF. CDR3 sequence (DNA): TGTGCCTGGAGGAGGGACGGACTCACTGAAGCTTTCTTT.

This clone was detected once. The chain carries TRBV27 and TRBJ2-7, with D possibly called TRBD1 or TRBD2 (5 bases each). The CDR3 totals 14 residues. V lost 2 bases and J lost 4, with 12 bases in between. Germline loops: CDR1 MNHEY, CDR2 SMNVEV (reference sequence). The CDR3 here is CASSLRDGTYEQYF. In DNA, the CDR3 is TGTGCCAGCAGTTTAAGGGACGGTACTTACGAGCAGTACTTC.

On this clone: The sample carries other DNA sequences with the same CDR3. The chain couples TRBV10-1 to TRBJ2-4; D gene uncertain. The CDR3 has 11 amino acids. Trimming pared 5 bases from V and 15 bases from J, leaving 14 bases between. CDR1 and CDR2 from the germline V gene are WNHNN and SYGVQD (reference sequence). This CDR3 is CASSRPTVGYF. The CDR3 DNA is TGCGCCAGCAGTCGACCGACTGTTGGGTACTTC.

V gene TRBV5-6 combines with J gene TRBJ1-2, with 7 bases fitting TRBD1. Germline loops: CDR1 SGHDT, CDR2 YYEEEE. The CDR3 length is 16 residues. V was clipped by 3 bases and J by 5 bases; unmatched bases: 13. CDR3 amino acids: CASSYFRRQGFYGYTF. Here the CDR3 DNA reads TGTGCCAGCAGCTATTTCCGGAGACAGGGCTTTTATGGCTACACCTTC.

The V gene is TRBV21-1, the J gene TRBJ1-5. TRBV21-1 is annotated as a pseudogene. This CDR3 contains 18 residues. CDR3 amino acids: CASTLREGARPSNQPQHF. The CDR3 bases are TGTGCCAGCACCCTAAGGGAGGGGGCGCGGCCAAGCAATCAGCCCCAGCATTTT.

The count of this clone is one. The rearrangement links TRBV4-1 to TRBJ2-5; D is uncertain. The J call may be faulty, since TRBJ2-7 better matches the DNA end. This CDR3 region has 14 residues. Germline V gene lookup returns CDR1 MGHRA and CDR2 YSYEKL. The CDR3: CASSQPGLTYEQYF. CDR3 sequence (DNA): TGCGCCAGCAGCCAACCGGGTCTTACCTACGAGCAGTACTTC.

V usage is TRBV11-1 and J usage is TRBJ2-7; no reliable D call. Germline V CDR1 and CDR2: SGHAT, FQDESV (reference sequence). The CDR3 totals 13 residues. Between the trimmed V and J ends, which lost 2 bases and 7 bases, there was a span of 12 bases. CDR3 bases: TGTGCCAGCAGCTTATCTCAGCTGAAAGAGCAGTACTTC. Translating it yields CASSLSQLKEQYF.

The V call is TRBV11-2, the J call TRBJ1-2; no firm D call. Germline V gene sequence: CDR1 SGHAT, CDR2 FQNNGV. CDR3 length: 11 residues. V lost 5 bases and J lost 5, with 6 bases in between. Here the CDR3 reads CASSEVYGYTF. CDR3 in DNA: TGTGCCAGCAGCGAAGTATATGGCTACACCTTC. Variable domain in full (rest from reference TRBV11-2 and TRBJ1-2): EAGVAQSPRYKIIEKRQSVAFWCNPISGHATLYWYQQILGQGPKLLIQFQNNGVVDDSQLPKDRFSAERLKGVDSTLKIQPAKLEDSAVYLCASSEVYGYTFGSGTRLTVV.

The rearrangement joins TRBV7-9 to TRBJ1-1; no clear D. This CDR3 has 15 amino acids. V gave up 1 base and J gave up 0 bases, with 9 bases separating them. The germline V gene has CDR1 SEHNR and CDR2 FQNEAQ (reference sequence). CDR3 sequence (DNA): TGTGCCAGCAGCTTAGGACCGGATATGAACACTGAAGCTTTCTTT. Its translation: CASSLGPDMNTEAFF.

The chain links TRBV5-8 to TRBJ2-5; 10 nucleotides align to TRBD1. With V trimmed by 9 bases and J by 4 bases, 6 bases remained unmatched. This CDR3 contains 13 residues. Germline-derived CDR1 and CDR2 are SGHTS and YDEGEE. This chain's CDR3 is CAIRQGAGETQYF. CDR3 nucleotide sequence: TGTGCCATCAGACAGGGGGCGGGAGAGACCCAGTACTTC.

This chain connects TRBV5-1 to TRBJ2-1, with D perhaps TRBD1 or TRBD2 (6 bases each). This CDR3 comprises 15 residues. The germline V gene encodes CDR1 SGHRS and CDR2 YFSETQ. V lost 0 bases and J 6 bases, leaving 13 bases between the germline ends. The CDR3 sequence is CASSLDVGGLNEQFF. The CDR3 bases are TGCGCCAGCAGCTTGGATGTAGGGGGGCTCAATGAGCAGTTCTTC.

V gene TRBV10-2 combines with J gene TRBJ1-5, with a possible D match to TRBD1 (5 bases). This CDR3 is 13 amino acids long. Germline values: CDR1 WSHSY, CDR2 SAAADI. Deletions cut 7 bases from V and 2 bases from J, with 9 bases between. The DNA for the CDR3 is TGCGCCAGCAATTCGGGGGGCAATCAGCCCCAGCATTTT. Translation: CASNSGGNQPQHF.

A remark on this clone: The junction departs from the called germline gene at one end, perhaps through a read error. The chain joins TRBV7-7 to TRBJ2-6, with 9 positions matching TRBD1. Germline V gene lookup returns CDR1 SSHAT and CDR2 FNYEAQ (reference sequence). The CDR3 loop spans 19 amino acids. The CDR3 is CASSLSYQQGARGANVLTF. The CDR3 bases are TGTGCTAGCAGCCTATCCTACCAACAGGGGGCGCGAGGGGCCAACGTCCTGACTTTC.

The chain links TRBV20-1 to TRBJ2-3; D gene uncertain. Germline CDR1 DFQATT, CDR2 SNEGSKA (reference sequence). Between the trimmed V and J ends, which lost 1 base and 4 bases, there was a span of 3 bases. This CDR3 contains 11 residues. CDR3: CSARASDTQYF. The CDR3 bases are TGCAGTGCTAGAGCCTCAGATACGCAGTATTTT.